One and the same sample provided the 26 T cell receptor beta chains below, sequenced in a study of blood T cell repertoires in COVID-19. Profiling relied on immunoSEQ multiplex PCR, and the TCRdb table lists in-frame clones only, not all of them. The table has 88,000 or so clones, more than 85% seen once. The sample consisted of PBMCs or T cells enriched from blood (not recorded which). The receptor set was obtained from a woman in her 50s with acute COVID-19.

The chain recombines TRBV20-1 with TRBJ1-1; D is unclear. The ends were cut back, 2 bases at V and 6 bases at J, with 7 bases in the middle. Per germline, CDR1 DFQATT and CDR2 SNEGSKA (reference sequence). The CDR3 length is 11 residues. The CDR3: CSARPRAEAFF. The CDR3 DNA is TGCAGTGCTAGACCCCGGGCTGAAGCTTTCTTT.

This chain connects TRBV7-2 to TRBJ2-4; 8 bases line up with TRBD1. Per the germline V gene, CDR1 is SGHTA and CDR2 is FQGNSA. J gave up 6 bases and V 2 bases, and 6 bases lay outside the gene matches. The CDR3 runs 15 residues. The CDR3 loop is CASSLSSGQGNIQYF. CDR3 nucleotides: TGTGCCAGCAGCTTAAGTTCAGGACAGGGAAACATTCAGTACTTC.

In its sample, this clone was seen once. The gene calls are TRBV11-2 and TRBJ2-5, with TRBD2 identical over 8 bases. This CDR3 comprises 20 residues. The germline V gene has CDR1 SGHAT and CDR2 FQNNGV. Unmatched junction bases numbered 19, after V lost 0 bases and J lost 4 bases. CDR3 residues: CASSLEGSGKFLAAAETQYF. The CDR3 coding sequence is TGTGCCAGCAGCTTAGAAGGTAGCGGGAAATTCTTGGCGGCGGCAGAGACCCAGTACTTC.

The genes are TRBV18 and TRBJ2-7; 12 bases are shared with TRBD1. Germline CDR1 and CDR2: KGHSH and LQKENI. Losses at the gene ends were 3 bases for V and 6 bases for J; bases not matched to a gene: 6. This CDR3 spans 15 amino acids. CDR3 sequence reads: CASSPAGTGGIEQYF. The CDR3, as DNA: TGTGCCAGCTCACCGGCCGGGACAGGGGGCATCGAGCAGTACTTC.

This clone was counted once. The chain is built from TRBV7-2 and TRBJ2-1; 8 bases align to TRBD2. CDR1 is SGHTA and CDR2 is FQGNSA in the germline V gene. This CDR3 contains 17 residues. V was pared by 5 bases and J by 8 bases, with 17 bases of the junction left unmatched. The CDR3 protein is CASSQAPGLGIPDEQFF. Written as DNA, the CDR3 is TGTGCCAGCAGCCAAGCACCGGGACTAGGAATCCCGGATGAGCAGTTCTTC.

DNA of the CDR3: TGTGCCAGCAGCCCCCTGGGAGCGGATAAAGAGACCCAGTACTTC. The encoded protein is CASSPLGADKETQYF. This rearrangement joins TRBV7-3 to TRBJ2-5, with D possibly being TRBD2 (5 bases). From germline, CDR1 is SGHTA and CDR2 FQGTGA. V gave up 5 bases and J gave up 3 bases, with 16 bases separating them. The CDR3 contains 15 residues.

The J gene is TRBJ1-2, the V gene TRBV5-4, with 8 bases matching TRBD1. This CDR3 region has 15 residues. V lost 0 bases and J lost 5; bases outside the gene matches: 6. Germline V gene lookup returns CDR1 SGHNT and CDR2 YYREEE (reference sequence). As DNA, the CDR3 is TGTGCCAGCAGCTTGGTGTCAGGGGGCGGGTATGGCTACACCTTC. Residues: CASSLVSGGGYGYTF. The whole variable domain, filled in from reference TRBV5-4 and TRBJ1-2, reads ETGVTQSPTHLIKTRGQQVTLRCSSQSGHNTVSWYQQALGQGPQFIFQYYREEENGRGNFPPRFSGLQFPNYSSELNVNALELDDSALYLCASSLVSGGGYGYTFGSGTRLTVV.

The chain is built from TRBV18 and TRBJ2-1; maybe TRBD1 (6 bases). Trimming took off 0 bases at V and 8 bases at J, with 14 bases between the two ends. Germline V gene lookup returns CDR1 KGHSH and CDR2 LQKENI. This CDR3 is built from 15 residues. The CDR3 sequence is CASSPPSVQGYEQFF. The DNA for the CDR3 is TGTGCCAGCTCACCACCTAGCGTCCAGGGGTATGAGCAGTTCTTC.

The rearrangement links TRBV3-1 (or the pseudogene TRBV3-2) to TRBJ2-5; no reliable D call. There are 15 residues in the CDR3. Between the trimmed V and J ends, which lost 1 base and 5 bases, there was a span of 14 bases. CDR1 and CDR2 (germline): LGHDT, YNNKEL (reference sequence). In nucleotides, the CDR3 is TGTGCCAGCAGCCAAGCGTCCAGGCTCGAGGAGACCCAGTACTTC. Its protein product is CASSQASRLEETQYF.

The chain's CDR3 is CATSRDKVEGVRLFF. Here the CDR3 DNA reads TGTGCCACCAGCAGAGATAAAGTCGAGGGGGTGAGACTGTTTTTT. This chain connects TRBV15 to TRBJ1-4; D possibly corresponds to TRBD1 (6 bases). The CDR3 covers 15 residues. Per the germline V gene, CDR1 is LNHNV and CDR2 is YYDKDF (reference sequence). The germline V and J ends were trimmed by 0 bases and 13 bases, with 18 bases remaining between them.

The gene calls are TRBV5-5 and TRBJ1-1; D remains unclear. CDR3 size: 16 residues. Germline values: CDR1 SGHKS, CDR2 YYEKEE (reference sequence). Trimming pared 0 bases from V and 6 bases from J, leaving 18 bases between. For the CDR3, the DNA is TGTGCCAGCAGCTTGGCTCATTTAGTAATGAGGGCTGAAGCTTTCTTT. The encoded protein is CASSLAHLVMRAEAFF.

The V and J genes are TRBV10-3 and TRBJ2-2; perhaps TRBD2 as D (6 bases). Germline V gene sequence: CDR1 ENHRY, CDR2 SYGVKD. The CDR3 has 17 amino acids. V dropped 6 bases and J dropped 4 bases, with 21 bases sitting between them. CDR3 sequence (DNA): TGTGCCATCAGAGACCCTAGCTACGGGAGAGGCACCGGGGAGCTGTTTTTT. Its translation: CAIRDPSYGRGTGELFF.

The genes are TRBV24-1 and TRBJ1-2; 9 bases map to TRBD1. This CDR3 contains 14 residues. Looked up from germline, CDR1 is KGHDR and CDR2 is SFDVKD. V shed 2 bases, J shed 7 bases, and the junction held 4 bases outside the gene matches. In DNA form, the CDR3 reads TGTGCCACCAGTGATTCCCGGGACAGGGCTGGCTACACCTTC. Translation gives CATSDSRDRAGYTF.

As DNA, the CDR3 is TGTGCCTGGAGCGGGACAGTCAATCAGCCCCAGCATTTT. It specifies CAWSGTVNQPQHF. The V and J genes are TRBV30 and TRBJ1-5; TRBD1 agrees at 7 bases. The length of the CDR3 is 13 residues. Germline lookup yields CDR1 GTSNPN and CDR2 SVGIG (reference sequence). The V gene end was trimmed by 3 bases and the J gene end by 3 bases; junction bases not matched to a gene: 2.

V gene TRBV30 combines with J gene TRBJ1-1; D gene uncertain. The CDR3 has 14 amino acids. V shed 3 bases and J shed 0 bases, with 11 bases lying between them. In germline, CDR1 is GTSNPN, CDR2 SVGIG (reference sequence). The CDR3 loop reads CAWSLSRLNTEAFF. CDR3 DNA sequence: TGTGCCTGGAGCTTGTCCAGGCTGAACACTGAAGCTTTCTTT.

The chain employs TRBV19 and TRBJ2-1; the D gene is possibly TRBD2 (6 bases). Germline-derived CDR1 and CDR2 are LNHDA and SQIVND (reference sequence). The CDR3 has 16 residues. V dropped 5 bases and J dropped 3 bases, with 17 bases sitting between them. As DNA, the CDR3 is TGTGCCAGTAGTCCTCGGAGGGGAATGATCTACAATGAGCAGTTCTTC. Translated: CASSPRRGMIYNEQFF.

V is TRBV29-1 and J is TRBJ2-7, with 9 bases aligning to TRBD2. CDR1 SQVTM and CDR2 ANQGSEA come from the germline V gene. The junction had 13 bases not matched to a gene; V was cut back by 7 bases and J by 3 bases. The CDR3 is 15 residues long. The CDR3 nucleotides read TGCAGCGCCCTAGATTCGTTGACTAGCGGCTACGAGCAGTACTTC. The encoded protein is CSALDSLTSGYEQYF.

This rearrangement joins TRBV4-3 to TRBJ2-7; 10 nucleotides agree with TRBD1. Germline V lookup: CDR1 LGHNA, CDR2 YSLEER. The CDR3 has 16 residues. The trim removed 0 bases at V and 3 bases at J, leaving 5 bases unmatched. The CDR3 protein is CASSQDGTGEGYEQYF. CDR3 coding DNA: TGCGCCAGCAGCCAAGATGGGACAGGGGAAGGCTACGAGCAGTACTTC.

V and J are TRBV27 and TRBJ2-3; TRBD2 agrees at 9 bases. The CDR3 runs 16 residues. From germline, CDR1 is MNHEY and CDR2 SMNVEV (reference sequence). V gave up 8 bases and J gave up 0 bases; unmatched junction bases: 9. The CDR3: CASSISGRYSTDTQYF. The CDR3, as DNA: TGTGCCAGCTCGATTAGCGGGAGATATAGCACAGATACGCAGTATTTT.

This CDR3 reads CASSPARGGNTEAFF. DNA for the CDR3: TGTGCCAGCAGCCCCGCCAGAGGGGGCAACACTGAAGCTTTCTTT. The chain links TRBV11-2 to TRBJ1-1, with 7 bases aligning to TRBD1. The V gene's germline CDR1 is SGHAT and CDR2 FQNNGV. With V trimmed by 5 bases and J by 2 bases, 8 bases remained unmatched. The CDR3 runs 15 residues.

The chain employs TRBV5-1 and TRBJ1-6, with 7 positions matching TRBD1. Germline values: CDR1 SGHRS, CDR2 YFSETQ. The CDR3 contains 15 residues. The junction had 2 bases not matched to a gene; V was cut back by 1 base and J by 4 bases. CDR3 in DNA: TGCGCCAGCAGCTTGACAGGGGTGTATAATTCACCCCTCCACTTT. Its translation is CASSLTGVYNSPLHF.

The rearrangement joins TRBV3-1 (or the pseudogene TRBV3-2) to TRBJ2-7; the match to TRBD2 covers 8 bases. With 4 bases clipped from V and 5 bases from J, the junction kept 7 bases outside the gene matches. This CDR3 is built from 14 residues. Germline assignment: CDR1 LGHDT and CDR2 YNNKEL (reference sequence). CDR3 amino acids: CASSPRLAFDEQYF. The CDR3 DNA follows: TGTGCCAGCAGCCCCCGACTAGCGTTCGACGAGCAGTACTTC.

This chain uses TRBV19 with TRBJ2-2; 11 bases match TRBD2. CDR1 LNHDA and CDR2 SQIVND come from the germline V gene (reference sequence). The CDR3 length is 14 residues. V lost 5 bases, J lost 6 bases, and 2 bases stayed unmatched. CDR3 in DNA: TGTGCCAGTAGTTTTAGCGGGAGGGCCGGGGAGCTGTTTTTT. This codes for CASSFSGRAGELFF.

The chain is built from TRBV27 and TRBJ2-3, with 9 positions matching TRBD2. Losses at the gene ends were 3 bases for V and 4 bases for J; bases not matched to a gene: 14. The CDR3 runs to 18 residues. Germline V CDR1 and CDR2: MNHEY, SMNVEV (reference sequence). The CDR3 nucleotides read TGTGCCAGCAGTTTGGGCCCATTAGGCGGGAGGGACGCAGATACGCAGTATTTT. Protein product: CASSLGPLGGRDADTQYF.

J is TRBJ1-6 and V is TRBV4-1; D is unresolved. The germline V gene has CDR1 MGHRA and CDR2 YSYEKL. The ends were cut back, 4 bases at V and 7 bases at J, with 14 bases in the middle. The CDR3 totals 15 residues. CDR3 sequence (DNA): TGCGCCAGCAGCCGACGGGAACAAGAAAATTCACCCCTCCACTTT. Amino acids: CASSRREQENSPLHF.

The genes are TRBV27 and TRBJ1-5; D might be TRBD1 (5 bases). The CDR3 length is 16 residues. Trimming pared 6 bases from V and 0 bases from J, leaving 15 bases between. Germline CDR1 and CDR2: MNHEY and SMNVEV (reference sequence). The CDR3 loop reads CASSKRPRDSNQPQHF. The CDR3 nucleotides are TGTGCCAGCAGCAAAAGGCCCAGGGATAGCAATCAGCCCCAGCATTTT.